This record concerns one T cell receptor beta chain sequence. The method was immunoSEQ multiplex PCR; TCRdb's version includes in-frame clones alone and lacks a portion of them. The data show about 130,000 clones, around four fifths seen once. This entry is derived from a study of blood T cell repertoires in COVID-19. Study overall: Samples of COVID-19 (acute and convalescent) were obtained from the United States, Italy and Spain.

The receptor was isolated from a man aged 55 to 69 with acute or convalescent COVID-19. Specimen: peripheral blood.

This chain's CDR3 is CASSQDTGGRETQYF. As DNA, the CDR3 is TGTGCCAGCAGCCAAGATACGGGAGGGCGGGAGACCCAGTACTTC. V gene TRBV3-1 (or the pseudogene TRBV3-2) combines with J gene TRBJ2-5; 8 bases line up with TRBD2. CDR1 LGHDT and CDR2 YNNKEL come from the germline V gene (reference sequence). J lost 5 bases, V lost 0 bases, and 5 bases had no gene match. The CDR3 has 15 amino acids.